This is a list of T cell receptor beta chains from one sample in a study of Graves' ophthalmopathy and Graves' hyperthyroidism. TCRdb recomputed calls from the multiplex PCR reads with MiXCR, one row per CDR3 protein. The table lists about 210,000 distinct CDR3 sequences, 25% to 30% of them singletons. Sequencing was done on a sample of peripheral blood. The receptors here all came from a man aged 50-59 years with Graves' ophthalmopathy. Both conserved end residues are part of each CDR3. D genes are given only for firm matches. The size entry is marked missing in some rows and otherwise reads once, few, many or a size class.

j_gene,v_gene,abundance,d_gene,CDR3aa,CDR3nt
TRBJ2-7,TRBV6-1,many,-,CASSRSGDEQYF,TGTGCCAGCAGTCGATCAGGGGACGAGCAGTACTTC
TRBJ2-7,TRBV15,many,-,CATSREPGAGHEQYF,TGTGCCACCAGCAGAGAGCCAGGGGCCGGTCACGAGCAGTACTTC
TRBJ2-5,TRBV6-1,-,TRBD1,CASSVDRGPETQYF,TGTGCCAGCAGTGTGGACAGGGGACCAGAGACCCAGTACTTC
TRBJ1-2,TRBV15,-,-,CATSRDPFPVVGYGYTF,TGTGCCACCAGCAGAGATCCGTTTCCCGTAGTGGGCTATGGCTACACCTTC
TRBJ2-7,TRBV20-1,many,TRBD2,CSARDSAGVTYEQYF,TGCAGTGCTAGAGATTCGGCGGGAGTCACCTACGAGCAGTACTTC
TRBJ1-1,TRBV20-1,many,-,CSARGRSMDTEAFF,TGCAGTGCTAGAGGGCGGAGTATGGACACTGAAGCTTTCTTT
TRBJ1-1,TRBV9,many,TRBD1,CASSLAPGQGYAFF,TGTGCCAGCAGCCTTGCACCGGGACAGGGGTACGCTTTCTTT
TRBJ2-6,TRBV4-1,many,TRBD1,CASSQADRAGANVLTF,TGCGCCAGCAGCCAAGCGGACAGGGCTGGGGCCAACGTCCTGACTTTC
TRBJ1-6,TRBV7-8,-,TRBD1,CASSSRTGDGSSPLHF,TGTGCCAGCAGCTCACGGACAGGGGACGGGAGTTCACCCCTCCACTTT
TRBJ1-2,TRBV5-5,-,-,CASSQGPLNYGYTF,TGTGCCAGCAGCCAAGGGCCGCTTAACTATGGCTACACCTTC
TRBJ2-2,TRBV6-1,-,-,CASTLNRDPGELFF,TGTGCCAGCACCCTGAACAGGGATCCCGGGGAGCTGTTTTTT
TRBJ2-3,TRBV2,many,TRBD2,CASSRGRGTDTQYF,TGTGCCAGCAGTCGAGGGAGGGGCACAGATACGCAGTATTTT
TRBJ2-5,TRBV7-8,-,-,CASSLGAAVETQYF,TGTGCCAGCAGCTTAGGTGCGGCAGTAGAGACCCAGTACTTC
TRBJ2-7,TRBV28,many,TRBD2,CASSSPGFAGGGEQYF,TGTGCCAGCAGCTCTCCGGGTTTCGCGGGAGGGGGCGAGCAGTACTTC
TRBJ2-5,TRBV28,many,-,CASVDPRYQETQYF,TGTGCCAGCGTCGACCCTCGGTACCAAGAGACCCAGTACTTC
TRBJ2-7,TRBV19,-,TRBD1,CASSGDRVRQYF,TGTGCCAGTAGTGGGGACAGGGTTCGGCAGTACTTC
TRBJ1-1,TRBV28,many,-,CASSLVGTRMNTEAFF,TGTGCCAGCAGCCTTGTCGGGACACGGATGAACACTGAAGCTTTCTTT
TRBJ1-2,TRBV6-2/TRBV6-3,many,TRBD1,CASSYPGDRGVYGYTF,TGTGCCAGCAGTTACCCGGGGGACAGGGGCGTCTATGGCTACACCTTC
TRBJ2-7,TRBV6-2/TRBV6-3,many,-,CASSSRQEWSYEQYF,TGTGCCAGCAGCTCCCGACAGGAATGGTCCTACGAGCAGTACTTC
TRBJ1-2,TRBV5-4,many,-,CASSWDKGNYYGYTF,TGTGCCAGCAGCTGGGACAAGGGCAACTACTATGGCTACACCTTC
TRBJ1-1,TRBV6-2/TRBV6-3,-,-,CASRYGDIEWRAFF,TGTGCCAGCAGGTACGGCGACATAGAATGGAGAGCTTTCTTT
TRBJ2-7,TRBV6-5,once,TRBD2,CASSLSLAGGPGNEQYF,TGTGCCAGCAGTTTATCATTAGCGGGAGGTCCCGGGAACGAGCAGTACTTC
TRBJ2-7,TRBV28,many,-,CASQSNNLSEQYF,TGTGCCAGCCAATCGAACAATTTGAGCGAGCAGTACTTC
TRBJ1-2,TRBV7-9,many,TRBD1,CASSRSPGQEGGYTF,TGTGCCAGCAGTCGATCGCCGGGACAGGAGGGGGGCTACACCTTC
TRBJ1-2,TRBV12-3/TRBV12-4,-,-,CASSLARGYTF,TGTGCCAGCAGTTTAGCGCGGGGCTACACCTTC
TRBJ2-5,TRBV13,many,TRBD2,CASGGRSARQETQYF,TGTGCCAGTGGCGGGAGGAGCGCCCGCCAAGAGACCCAGTACTTC
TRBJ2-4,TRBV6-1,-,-,CASLERGGAGKNIQYF,TGTGCCAGCTTAGAGAGGGGGGGAGCAGGAAAAAACATTCAGTACTTC
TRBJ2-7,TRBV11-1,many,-,CASTGGDLGGLSYEQYF,TGTGCCAGCACGGGCGGGGACCTGGGGGGCCTCTCCTACGAGCAGTACTTC
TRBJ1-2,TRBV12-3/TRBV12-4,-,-,CATLGSSNYGYTF,TGTGCCACCCTGGGCAGTTCTAACTATGGCTACACCTTC
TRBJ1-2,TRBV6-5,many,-,CASSRTAYGYTF,TGTGCCAGCAGCCGGACGGCCTATGGCTACACCTTC
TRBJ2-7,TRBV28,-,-,CASSPPGVPSYEQYF,TGTGCCAGCAGTCCCCCCGGGGTCCCTTCTTACGAGCAGTACTTC
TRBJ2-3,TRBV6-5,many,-,CASSYMGGTQYF,TGTGCCAGCAGTTACATGGGCGGTACGCAGTATTTT
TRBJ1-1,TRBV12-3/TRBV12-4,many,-,CASSLRENTEAFF,TGTGCCAGCAGCCTCAGGGAGAACACTGAAGCTTTCTTT
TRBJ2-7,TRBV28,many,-,CAIQDSYVDEQYF,TGTGCCATCCAGGACAGTTACGTGGACGAGCAGTACTTC
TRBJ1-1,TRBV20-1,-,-,CSARDTAVNTEAFF,TGCAGTGCTAGAGATACGGCAGTCAACACTGAAGCTTTCTTT
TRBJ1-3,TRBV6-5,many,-,CASSRDTSSGNTIYF,TGTGCCAGCAGCCGGGACACATCATCTGGAAACACCATATATTTT
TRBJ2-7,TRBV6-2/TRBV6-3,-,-,CASSWGEFGRGYEQYF,TGTGCCAGCAGTTGGGGGGAGTTCGGGCGGGGCTACGAGCAGTACTTC
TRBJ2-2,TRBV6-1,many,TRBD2,CASSAKRGGSVSGELFF,TGTGCCAGCAGTGCTAAGCGGGGAGGGTCGGTGTCCGGGGAGCTGTTTTTT
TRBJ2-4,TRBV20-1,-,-,CSARDSDGIGDIQYF,TGCAGTGCTAGAGATTCTGACGGGATTGGAGACATTCAGTACTTC
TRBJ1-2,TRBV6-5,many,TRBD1,CASSMDRGRGDGYTF,TGTGCCAGCAGTATGGACAGGGGGCGAGGGGATGGCTACACCTTC
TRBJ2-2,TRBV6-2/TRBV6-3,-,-,CASSFSYRAGELFF,TGTGCCAGCAGCTTTTCGTACAGGGCCGGGGAGCTGTTTTTT
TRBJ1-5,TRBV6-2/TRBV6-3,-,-,CASTTGTLLNQPQHF,TGTGCCAGCACTACCGGGACACTCTTAAATCAGCCCCAGCATTTT
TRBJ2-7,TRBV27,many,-,CASSTAAQGEQYF,TGTGCCAGCAGTACCGCCGCCCAGGGTGAGCAGTACTTC
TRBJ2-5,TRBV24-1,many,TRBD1,CATSDPGGVETQYF,TGTGCCACCAGTGACCCAGGGGGCGTAGAGACCCAGTACTTC
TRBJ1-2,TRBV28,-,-,CASSYPGLGSYTF,TGTGCCAGCAGTTACCCGGGACTGGGCAGCTACACCTTC